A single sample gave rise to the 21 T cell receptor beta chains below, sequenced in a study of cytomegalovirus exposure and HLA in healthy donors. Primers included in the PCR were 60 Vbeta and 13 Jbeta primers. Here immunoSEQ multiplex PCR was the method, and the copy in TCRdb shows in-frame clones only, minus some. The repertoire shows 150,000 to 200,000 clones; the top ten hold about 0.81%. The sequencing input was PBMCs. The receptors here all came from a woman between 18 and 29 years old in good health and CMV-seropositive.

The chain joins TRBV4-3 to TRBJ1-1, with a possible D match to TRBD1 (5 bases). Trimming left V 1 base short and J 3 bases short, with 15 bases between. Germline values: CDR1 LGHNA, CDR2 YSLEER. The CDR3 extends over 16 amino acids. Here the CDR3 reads CASSQAAGLVYTEAFF. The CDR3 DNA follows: TGCGCCAGCAGCCAAGCGGCAGGGTTGGTGTACACTGAAGCTTTCTTT.

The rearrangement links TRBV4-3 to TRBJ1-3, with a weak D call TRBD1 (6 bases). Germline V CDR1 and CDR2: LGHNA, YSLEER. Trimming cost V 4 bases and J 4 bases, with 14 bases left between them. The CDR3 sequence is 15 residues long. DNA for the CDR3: TGCGCCAGCAGCCCTGCGGGGGGCTTAGGAAACACCATATATTTT. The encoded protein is CASSPAGGLGNTIYF.

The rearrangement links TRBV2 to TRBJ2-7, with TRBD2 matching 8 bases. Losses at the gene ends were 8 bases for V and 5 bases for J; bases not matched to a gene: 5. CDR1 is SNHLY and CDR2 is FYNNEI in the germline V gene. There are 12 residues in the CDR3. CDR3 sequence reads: CASSGGFHEQYF. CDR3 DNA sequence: TGTGCCAGCTCGGGGGGGTTCCACGAGCAGTACTTC.

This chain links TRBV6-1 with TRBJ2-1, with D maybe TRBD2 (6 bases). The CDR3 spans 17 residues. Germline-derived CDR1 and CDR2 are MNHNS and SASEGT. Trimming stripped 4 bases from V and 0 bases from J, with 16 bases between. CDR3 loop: CASSGGAGPGSYNEQFF. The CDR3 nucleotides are TGTGCCAGCAGTGGTGGAGCGGGCCCTGGCTCCTACAATGAGCAGTTCTTC.

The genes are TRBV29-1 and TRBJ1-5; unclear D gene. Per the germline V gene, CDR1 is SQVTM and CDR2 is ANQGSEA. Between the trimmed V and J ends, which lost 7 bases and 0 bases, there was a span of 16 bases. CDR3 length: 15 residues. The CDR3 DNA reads TGCAGCGCTACGGTGCCCCTCCTTAGCAATCAGCCCCAGCATTTT. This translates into CSATVPLLSNQPQHF.

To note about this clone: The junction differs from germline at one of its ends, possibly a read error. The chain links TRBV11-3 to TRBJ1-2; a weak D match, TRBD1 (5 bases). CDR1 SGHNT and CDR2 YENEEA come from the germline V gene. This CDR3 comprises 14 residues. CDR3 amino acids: CASSGGTTSYSYTF. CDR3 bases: TGTGCCAGCAGCGGAGGGACGACGTCCTATAGCTACACCTTC.

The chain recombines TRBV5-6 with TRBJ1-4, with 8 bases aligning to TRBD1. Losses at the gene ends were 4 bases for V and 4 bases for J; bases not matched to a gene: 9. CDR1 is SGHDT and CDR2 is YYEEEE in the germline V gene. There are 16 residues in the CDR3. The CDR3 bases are TGTGCCAGCAGCCCGTCGACAGGGGCGTATAATGAAAAACTGTTTTTT. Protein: CASSPSTGAYNEKLFF.

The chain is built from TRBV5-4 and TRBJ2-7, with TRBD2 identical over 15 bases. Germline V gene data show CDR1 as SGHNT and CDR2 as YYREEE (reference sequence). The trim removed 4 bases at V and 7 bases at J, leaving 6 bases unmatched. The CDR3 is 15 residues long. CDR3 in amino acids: CASSHGLAGGQEQYF. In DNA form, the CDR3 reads TGTGCCAGCAGCCACGGACTAGCGGGGGGGCAAGAGCAGTACTTC.

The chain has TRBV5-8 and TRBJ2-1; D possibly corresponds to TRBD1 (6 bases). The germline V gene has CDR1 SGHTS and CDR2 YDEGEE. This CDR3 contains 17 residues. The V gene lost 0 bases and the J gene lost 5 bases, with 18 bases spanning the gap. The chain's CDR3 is CASSLEITGISHNEQFF. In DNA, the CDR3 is TGTGCCAGCAGCTTGGAAATAACAGGGATTAGTCACAATGAGCAGTTCTTC.

The CDR3: CASSYGETGYGYTF. The CDR3 DNA reads TGTGCCAGCAGTTACGGGGAGACAGGCTATGGCTACACCTTC. This rearrangement joins TRBV6-5 to TRBJ1-2, with D possibly being TRBD1 (6 bases). The germline V gene has CDR1 MNHEY and CDR2 SVGAGI. The length of the CDR3 is 14 residues. V lost 2 bases and J lost 4, with 11 bases in between.

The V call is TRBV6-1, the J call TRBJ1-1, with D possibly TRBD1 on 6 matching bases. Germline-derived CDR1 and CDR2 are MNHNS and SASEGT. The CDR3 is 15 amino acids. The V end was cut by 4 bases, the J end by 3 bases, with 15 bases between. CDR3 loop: CASSGPGARDTEAFF. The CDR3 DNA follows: TGTGCCAGCAGTGGACCAGGGGCGCGGGACACTGAAGCTTTCTTT.

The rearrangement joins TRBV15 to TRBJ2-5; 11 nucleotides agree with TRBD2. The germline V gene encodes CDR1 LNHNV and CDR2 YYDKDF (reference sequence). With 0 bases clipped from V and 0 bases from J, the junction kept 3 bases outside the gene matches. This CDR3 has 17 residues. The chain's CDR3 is CATSRDRLAGNQETQYF. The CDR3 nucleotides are TGTGCCACCAGCAGAGATCGACTAGCGGGGAACCAAGAGACCCAGTACTTC.

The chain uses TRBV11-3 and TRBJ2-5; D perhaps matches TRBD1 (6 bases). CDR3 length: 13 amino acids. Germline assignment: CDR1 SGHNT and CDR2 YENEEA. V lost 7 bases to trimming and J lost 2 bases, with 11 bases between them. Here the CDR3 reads CASTPGVQETQYF. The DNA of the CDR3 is TGTGCCAGCACCCCAGGGGTACAAGAGACCCAGTACTTC.

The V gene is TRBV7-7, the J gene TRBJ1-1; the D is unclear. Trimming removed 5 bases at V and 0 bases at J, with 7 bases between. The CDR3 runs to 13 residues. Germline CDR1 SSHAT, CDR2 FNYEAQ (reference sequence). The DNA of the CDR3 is TGTGCCAGCAGCCTACAGTTGAACACTGAAGCTTTCTTT. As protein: CASSLQLNTEAFF.

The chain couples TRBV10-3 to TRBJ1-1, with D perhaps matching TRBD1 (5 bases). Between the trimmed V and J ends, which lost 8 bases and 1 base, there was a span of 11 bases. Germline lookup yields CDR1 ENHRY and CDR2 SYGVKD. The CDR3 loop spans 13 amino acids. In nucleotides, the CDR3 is TGTGCCATCGGGGAAAGGGGGAACACTGAAGCTTTCTTT. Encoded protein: CAIGERGNTEAFF.

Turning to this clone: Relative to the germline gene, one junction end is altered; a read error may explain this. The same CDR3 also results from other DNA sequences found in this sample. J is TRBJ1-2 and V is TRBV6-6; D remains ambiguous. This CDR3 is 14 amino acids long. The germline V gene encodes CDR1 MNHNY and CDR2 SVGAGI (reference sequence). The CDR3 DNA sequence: TGCGCCAGCAGTTACTCACCCCCGGGAGAGGGCTACACCTTC. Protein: CASSYSPPGEGYTF.

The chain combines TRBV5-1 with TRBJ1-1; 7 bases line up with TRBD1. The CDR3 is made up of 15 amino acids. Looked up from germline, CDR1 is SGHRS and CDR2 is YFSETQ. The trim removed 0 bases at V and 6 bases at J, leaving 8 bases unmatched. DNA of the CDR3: TGCGCCAGCAGCTTGGAGGGCAGGGGGATCGCTGAAGCTTTCTTT. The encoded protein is CASSLEGRGIAEAFF. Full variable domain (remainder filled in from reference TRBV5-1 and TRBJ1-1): KAGVTQTPRYLIKTRGQQVTLSCSPISGHRSVSWYQQTPGQGLQFLFEYFSETQRNKGNFPGRFSGRQFSNSRSEMNVSTLELGDSALYLCASSLEGRGIAEAFFGQGTRLTVV.

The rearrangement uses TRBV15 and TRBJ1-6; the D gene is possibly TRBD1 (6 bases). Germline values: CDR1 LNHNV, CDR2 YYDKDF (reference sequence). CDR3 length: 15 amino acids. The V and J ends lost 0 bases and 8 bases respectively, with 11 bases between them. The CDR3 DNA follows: TGTGCCACCAGCAGAGATCAGGGGTCTGATTCACCCCTCCACTTT. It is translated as CATSRDQGSDSPLHF.

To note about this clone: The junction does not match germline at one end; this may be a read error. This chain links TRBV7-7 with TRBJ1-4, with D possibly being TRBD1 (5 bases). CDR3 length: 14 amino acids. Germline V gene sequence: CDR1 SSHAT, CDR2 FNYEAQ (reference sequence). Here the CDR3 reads CASSLGARGEKLFF. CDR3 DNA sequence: TGTGCTAGCAGCTTAGGAGCCCGGGGGGAAAAACTGTTTTTT.

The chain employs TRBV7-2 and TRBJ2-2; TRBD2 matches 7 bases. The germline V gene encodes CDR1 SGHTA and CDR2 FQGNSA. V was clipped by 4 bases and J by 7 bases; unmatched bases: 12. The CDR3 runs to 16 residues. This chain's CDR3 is CASSSPGLPIGGELFF. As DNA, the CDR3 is TGTGCCAGCAGCTCTCCGGGACTACCGATTGGCGGGGAGCTGTTTTTT. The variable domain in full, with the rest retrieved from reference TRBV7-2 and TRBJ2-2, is GAGVSQSPSNKVTEKGKDVELRCDPISGHTALYWYRQSLGQGLEFLIYFQGNSAPDKSGLPSDRFSAERTGGSVSTLTIQRTQQEDSAVYLCASSSPGLPIGGELFFGEGSRLTVL.

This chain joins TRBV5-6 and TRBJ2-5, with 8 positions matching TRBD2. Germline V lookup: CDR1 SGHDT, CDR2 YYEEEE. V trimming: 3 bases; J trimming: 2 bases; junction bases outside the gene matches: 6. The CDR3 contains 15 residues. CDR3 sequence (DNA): TGTGCCAGCAGCTGGGTTAGCGGGGCACAAGAGACCCAGTACTTC. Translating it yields CASSWVSGAQETQYF.